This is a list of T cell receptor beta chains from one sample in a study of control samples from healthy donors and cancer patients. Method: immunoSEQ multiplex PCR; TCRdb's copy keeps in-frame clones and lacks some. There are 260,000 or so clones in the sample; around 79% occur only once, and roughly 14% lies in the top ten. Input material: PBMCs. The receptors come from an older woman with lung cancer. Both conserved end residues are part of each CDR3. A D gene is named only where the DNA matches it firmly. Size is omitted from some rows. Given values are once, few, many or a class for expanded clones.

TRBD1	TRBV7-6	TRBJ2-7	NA	CASSLMTGGREQYF	TGTGCCAGCAGCTTAATGACAGGGGGTCGGGAGCAGTACTTC
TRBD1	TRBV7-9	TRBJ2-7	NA	CASSLATTGMSYEQYF	TGTGCCAGCAGCTTAGCGACGACAGGGATGTCCTACGAGCAGTACTTC
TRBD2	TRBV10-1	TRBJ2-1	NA	CASTSGLAGNNEQFF	TGCGCCAGCACCTCGGGACTAGCGGGGAACAATGAGCAGTTCTTC
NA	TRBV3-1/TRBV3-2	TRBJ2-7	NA	CASSRSGGGYEQYF	TGTGCCAGCAGCCGGTCGGGTGGCGGGTACGAGCAGTACTTC
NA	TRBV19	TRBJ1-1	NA	CASSIQAGLEDTEAFF	TGTGCCAGTAGTATACAGGCAGGTTTGGAAGACACTGAAGCTTTCTTT
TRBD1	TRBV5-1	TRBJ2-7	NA	CASSSLTGIYEQYF	TGCGCCAGCAGCTCCCTGACAGGGATCTACGAGCAGTACTTC
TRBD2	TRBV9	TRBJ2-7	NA	CASSIGLAGGSEQYF	TGTGCCAGCAGCATTGGACTAGCGGGAGGAAGCGAGCAGTACTTC
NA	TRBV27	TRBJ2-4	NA	CASGPTHSQAKNIQYF	TGTGCCAGCGGACCGACACACTCTCAAGCCAAAAACATTCAGTACTTC
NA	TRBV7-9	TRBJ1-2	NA	CASSLVGQGNGYTF	TGTGCCAGCAGCTTAGTTGGGCAGGGTAATGGCTACACCTTC
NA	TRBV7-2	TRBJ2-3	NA	CASSLAGGRTDTQYF	TGTGCCAGCAGCTTAGCGGGGGGGCGCACAGATACGCAGTATTTT
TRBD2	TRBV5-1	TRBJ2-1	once	CASSLGLAGGNEQFF	TGCGCCAGCAGCTTGGGTCTAGCGGGGGGGAATGAGCAGTTCTTC
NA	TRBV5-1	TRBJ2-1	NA	CASSLSGLVGTNEQFF	TGCGCCAGCAGCCTGTCAGGGTTGGTGGGGACCAATGAGCAGTTCTTC
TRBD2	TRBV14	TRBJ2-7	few	CASSPAGEVYEQYF	TGTGCCAGCAGCCCAGCGGGAGAGGTCTACGAGCAGTACTTC
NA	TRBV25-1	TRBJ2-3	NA	CASSDPGHTDTQYF	TGTGCCAGCAGTGACCCGGGCCACACAGATACGCAGTATTTT
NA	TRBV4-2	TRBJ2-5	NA	CASSLGRITQETQYF	TGTGCCAGCAGCCTAGGCAGGATTACCCAAGAGACCCAGTACTTC
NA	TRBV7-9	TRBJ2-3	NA	CASLRPLPTDTQYF	TGTGCCAGCCTTAGGCCCTTACCCACAGATACGCAGTATTTT
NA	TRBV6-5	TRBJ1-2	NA	CASSYSPRDGYTF	TGTGCCAGCAGTTACTCCCCCAGGGATGGCTACACCTTC
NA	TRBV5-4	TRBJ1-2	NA	CASSLSGDYGYTF	TGTGCCAGCAGCTTGTCAGGGGACTATGGCTACACCTTC
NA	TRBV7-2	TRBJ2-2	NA	CASSLARAWTGELFF	TGTGCCAGCAGCTTAGCCAGGGCATGGACCGGGGAGCTGTTTTTT
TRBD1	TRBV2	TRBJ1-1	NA	CASSWDSLEAFF	TGTGCCAGCAGTTGGGACAGCCTTGAAGCTTTCTTT
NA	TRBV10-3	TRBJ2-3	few	CAISESLSTDTQYF	TGTGCCATCAGTGAGTCTCTTAGTACAGATACGCAGTATTTT
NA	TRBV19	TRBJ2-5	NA	CASSGDLAGETQYF	TGTGCCAGTAGTGGGGACTTGGCAGGAGAGACCCAGTACTTC
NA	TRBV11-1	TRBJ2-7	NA	CASSSGLGSYEQYF	TGTGCCAGCAGCTCCGGCCTAGGATCCTACGAGCAGTACTTC
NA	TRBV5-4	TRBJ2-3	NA	CASSFFTDTQYF	TGTGCCAGCAGCTTTTTCACAGATACGCAGTATTTT
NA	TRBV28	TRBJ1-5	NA	CATKGRTGQPQHF	TGTGCCACCAAGGGGAGGACGGGCCAGCCCCAGCATTTT
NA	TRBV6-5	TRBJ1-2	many	CASSYGRFNYGYTF	TGTGCCAGCAGTTACGGCAGGTTTAACTATGGCTACACCTTC
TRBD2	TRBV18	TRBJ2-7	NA	CASSPFTSGTAYEQYF	TGTGCCAGCTCACCGTTTACTAGCGGTACTGCCTACGAGCAGTACTTC
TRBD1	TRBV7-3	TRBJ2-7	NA	CASSPGTGEYEQYF	TGTGCCAGCAGCCCCGGGACAGGGGAATACGAGCAGTACTTC
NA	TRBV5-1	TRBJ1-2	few	CASSPGPTLFYGYTF	TGCGCCAGCAGCCCGGGACCTACACTTTTCTATGGCTACACCTTC
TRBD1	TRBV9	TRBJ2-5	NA	CASSVRPGTGAEETQYF	TGTGCCAGCAGCGTGAGGCCCGGGACAGGGGCGGAAGAGACCCAGTACTTC
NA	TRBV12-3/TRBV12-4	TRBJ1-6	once	CASSLIQGPVHF	TGTGCCAGCAGTTTAATTCAGGGCCCGGTCCACTTT
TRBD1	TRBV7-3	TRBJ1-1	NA	CASSLGTVNTEAFF	TGTGCCAGCAGCTTAGGGACAGTGAACACTGAAGCTTTCTTT
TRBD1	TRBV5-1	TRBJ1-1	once	CASSLDGQGIGEAFF	TGCGCCAGCAGCTTGGATGGACAGGGAATCGGTGAAGCTTTCTTT
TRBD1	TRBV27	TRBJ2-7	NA	CASSSLGTGEGEQYF	TGTGCCAGCAGTTCCCTCGGGACAGGGGAGGGCGAGCAGTACTTC
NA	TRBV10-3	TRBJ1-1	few	CAISESGGRDTEAFF	TGTGCCATCAGTGAGTCGGGAGGGAGGGACACTGAAGCTTTCTTT
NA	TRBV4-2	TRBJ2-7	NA	CASSQEDWDEQYF	TGTGCCAGCAGCCAAGAGGACTGGGACGAGCAGTACTTC
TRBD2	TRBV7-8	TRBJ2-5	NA	CASSPWGGAETQYF	TGTGCCAGCAGCCCCTGGGGGGGAGCGGAGACCCAGTACTTC
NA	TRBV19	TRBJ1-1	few	CASSVMTSGETEAFF	TGTGCCAGTAGTGTCATGACATCTGGTGAAACTGAAGCTTTCTTT
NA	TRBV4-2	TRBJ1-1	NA	CASSHEGTEAFF	TGTGCCAGCAGCCACGAGGGCACTGAAGCTTTCTTT
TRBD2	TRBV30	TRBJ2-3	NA	CAWSTGGRASTDTQYF	TGTGCCTGGAGTACGGGAGGAAGAGCTAGCACAGATACGCAGTATTTT
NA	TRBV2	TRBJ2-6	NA	CASGNAGANVLTF	TGTGCCAGCGGAAATGCTGGGGCCAACGTCCTGACTTTC
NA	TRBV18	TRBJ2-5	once	CASSLEPQETQYF	TGTGCCAGCTCACTGGAGCCTCAAGAGACCCAGTACTTC